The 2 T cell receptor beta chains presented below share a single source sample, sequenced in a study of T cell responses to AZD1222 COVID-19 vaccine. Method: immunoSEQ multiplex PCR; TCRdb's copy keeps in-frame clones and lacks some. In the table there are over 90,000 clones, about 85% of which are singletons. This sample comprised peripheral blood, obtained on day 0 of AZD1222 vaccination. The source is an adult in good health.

The CDR3 DNA reads TGTGCCAGCAGCTTAATCGGAGGAGTGGCCACTGAAGCTTTCTTT. It translates to CASSLIGGVATEAFF. The chain carries TRBV7-2 and TRBJ1-1; the D is unclear. The CDR3 sequence is 15 residues long. Trimming removed 2 bases from V and 4 bases from J, with 14 bases in between. The germline V gene has CDR1 SGHTA and CDR2 FQGNSA.

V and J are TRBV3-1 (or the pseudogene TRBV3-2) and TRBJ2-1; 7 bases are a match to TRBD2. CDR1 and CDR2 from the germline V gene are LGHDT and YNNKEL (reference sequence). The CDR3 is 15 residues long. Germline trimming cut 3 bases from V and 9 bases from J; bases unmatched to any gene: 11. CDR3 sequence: CASSQALAVVGEQFF. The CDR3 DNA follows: TGTGCCAGCAGCCAGGCGCTAGCGGTTGTAGGTGAGCAGTTCTTC.